Listed here are 22 T cell receptor beta chains from one sample, sequenced in a study of OX40 agonist ivuxolimab in advanced cancers. Library preparation used the immunoSEQ multiplex PCR assay. TCRdb took over this immuneACCESS table, retaining in-frame rearrangements with V and J assigned. Such tables are incomplete; in checked studies, under half of the missing clones stem from an unresolved V gene, and the remainder is unexplained. The sample has about 33,000 clones on record, about three quarters of them singletons. The ten most abundant clones make up approximately 20% of the sample. The sequencing here drew on CD4+ or CD8+ T cells sorted from blood, taken in a trial of the OX40 agonist ivuxolimab. All receptors derive from an adult with an advanced solid tumor such as melanoma, head and neck, liver or kidney cancer.

This clone was counted a single time. The chain joins TRBV30 to TRBJ2-3, with 9 bases aligning to TRBD2. The length of the CDR3 is 16 residues. Germline CDR1 and CDR2: GTSNPN and SVGIG (reference sequence). Trimming removed 0 bases from V and 0 bases from J; junction bases left unmatched: 4. CDR3 sequence: CAWSVSSGGSTDTQYF. CDR3 DNA: TGTGCCTGGAGTGTAAGTAGCGGGGGAAGCACAGATACGCAGTATTTT.

The chain links TRBV30 to TRBJ1-6; D remains ambiguous. Trimming removed 5 bases from V and 5 bases from J, with 4 bases in between. The CDR3 has 11 residues. The germline V gene encodes CDR1 GTSNPN and CDR2 SVGIG (reference sequence). CDR3 bases: TGTGCCTGGGGAAATAATTCACCCCTCCACTTT. It specifies CAWGNNSPLHF.

V and J are TRBV28 and TRBJ2-3, with TRBD2 matching 7 bases. V shed 5 bases, J shed 0 bases, and the junction held 2 bases outside the gene matches. CDR1 is MDHEN, CDR2 SYDVKM, per germline. This CDR3 has 14 amino acids. The CDR3 DNA follows: TGTGCCAGCAGTGACGGGGGGAGCACAGATACGCAGTATTTT. Its protein product is CASSDGGSTDTQYF.

The gene calls are TRBV7-2 and TRBJ1-5; 7 nucleotides align to TRBD1. J gave up 6 bases and V 2 bases, and 13 bases lay outside the gene matches. CDR3 size: 17 residues. Germline-derived CDR1 and CDR2 are SGHTA and FQGNSA. CDR3 sequence (DNA): TGTGCCAGCAGCTTAAAGCTGGGAAGGGACAGTGGTCAGCCCCAGCATTTT. This codes for CASSLKLGRDSGQPQHF.

The V gene is TRBV5-4, the J gene TRBJ2-5, with 12 bases matching TRBD2. CDR1 is SGHNT and CDR2 is YYREEE in the germline V gene (reference sequence). The CDR3 runs to 16 residues. Trimming removed 3 bases from V and 5 bases from J; junction bases left unmatched: 8. CDR3 in amino acids: CASSSSFTSGRETQYF. As DNA, the CDR3 is TGTGCCAGCAGCTCATCTTTTACTAGCGGGAGGGAGACCCAGTACTTC.

This chain joins TRBV7-3 and TRBJ1-1; TRBD1 matches at 8 bases. After removal of 4 bases from V and 5 bases from J, the junction contained 6 bases not matched to a gene. The CDR3 length is 14 residues. Germline V gene data show CDR1 as SGHTA and CDR2 as FQGTGA. The CDR3 sequence: CASSSTGGLTEAFF. The CDR3 nucleotides are TGTGCCAGCAGCTCTACAGGGGGACTGACTGAAGCTTTCTTT.

This clone was recorded only once. This chain uses TRBV5-4 with TRBJ2-7; 12 bases are a match to TRBD1. The CDR3 is 16 residues long. V lost 0 bases to trimming and J lost 4 bases; unmatched junction nucleotides: 5. The germline CDR1 and CDR2 sequences are SGHNT and YYREEE (reference sequence). CDR3 in DNA: TGTGCCAGCAGCTTGGGACCGGGACAGGGGGCGTACGAGCAGTACTTC. It codes for CASSLGPGQGAYEQYF.

The chain uses TRBV5-4 and TRBJ1-1; 8 bases line up with TRBD1. Germline assignment: CDR1 SGHNT and CDR2 YYREEE (reference sequence). The J segment lost 4 bases and the V segment lost 3 bases, leaving 5 bases of the junction unmatched. The CDR3 length is 14 residues. The CDR3 protein is CASSSTGASTEAFF. The CDR3 DNA follows: TGTGCCAGCAGCTCGACAGGGGCGAGCACTGAAGCTTTCTTT.

The genes are TRBV15 and TRBJ1-4, with D possibly matching TRBD1 (6 bases). Trimming removed 6 bases from V and 8 bases from J, with 13 bases in between. This CDR3 spans 13 amino acids. Per the germline V gene, CDR1 is LNHNV and CDR2 is YYDKDF (reference sequence). CDR3 DNA: TGTGCCACCAGAGTAGGGGGTGGAGAAAAACTGTTTTTT. Protein: CATRVGGGEKLFF.

The J gene is TRBJ2-1, the V gene TRBV2; 12 positions match TRBD1. V was clipped by 6 bases and J by 5 bases; unmatched bases: 8. The CDR3 is 16 amino acids. Germline V gene sequence: CDR1 SNHLY, CDR2 FYNNEI. The DNA for the CDR3 is TGTGCCAGCAGGATATGGGACAGGGGGCTGGACAATGAGCAGTTCTTC. This codes for CASRIWDRGLDNEQFF.

The rearrangement uses TRBV4-1 and TRBJ1-1; unclear D gene. Trimming left V 4 bases short and J 4 bases short, with 13 bases between. The CDR3 is 14 residues long. Germline CDR1 is MGHRA and CDR2 is YSYEKL. CDR3 in amino acids: CASSRDRSGTEAFF. CDR3 in DNA: TGCGCCAGCAGCCGAGACCGTTCGGGCACTGAAGCTTTCTTT.

This clone was counted only a few times. The chain couples TRBV7-9 to TRBJ2-7; 8 bases fit TRBD1. The CDR3 has 12 residues. Germline CDR1 reads SEHNR; CDR2 reads FQNEAQ (reference sequence). The V and J ends lost 6 bases and 6 bases, in that order; junction bases with no gene match: 4. The CDR3 here is CASRGQGFEQYF. The CDR3 nucleotides read TGTGCCAGCAGAGGACAGGGTTTCGAGCAGTACTTC.

The chain joins TRBV5-6 to TRBJ2-5; D is unclear. Germline V CDR1 and CDR2: SGHDT, YYEEEE. V gave up 4 bases and J gave up 3 bases, with 7 bases separating them. There are 12 residues in the CDR3. CDR3 coding DNA: TGTGCCAGCAGCAGGACCAAAGAGACCCAGTACTTC. Encoded protein: CASSRTKETQYF.

The chain uses TRBV4-1 and TRBJ2-7; maybe TRBD2 (5 bases). The CDR3 is 15 amino acids. With 0 bases removed from V and 3 bases from J, the gap between germline ends came to 12 bases. Germline V gives CDR1 MGHRA, CDR2 YSYEKL. The CDR3 bases are TGCGCCAGCAGCCAAGATGGGCTAGCCTACTACGAGCAGTACTTC. Protein: CASSQDGLAYYEQYF.

The rearrangement joins TRBV7-8 to TRBJ1-1; perhaps TRBD1 as D (6 bases). CDR1 SGHVS and CDR2 FQNEAQ come from the germline V gene. V was shortened by 4 bases and J by 4 bases, with 16 bases between the two germline ends. The CDR3 has 15 amino acids. The CDR3 loop reads CASSSKMTGGTEAFF. DNA of the CDR3: TGTGCCAGCAGCTCCAAGATGACAGGAGGCACTGAAGCTTTCTTT. Full variable domain (remainder filled in from reference TRBV7-8 and TRBJ1-1): GAGVSQSPRYKVAKRGQDVALRCDPISGHVSLFWYQQALGQGPEFLTYFQNEAQLDKSGLPSDRFFAERPEGSVSTLKIQRTQQEDSAVYLCASSSKMTGGTEAFFGQGTRLTVV.

V is TRBV5-5 and J is TRBJ1-5; D gene unclear. Trimming removed 0 bases at V and 1 base at J, with 5 bases between. The CDR3 consists of 14 residues. Germline V gene lookup returns CDR1 SGHKS and CDR2 YYEKEE (reference sequence). The CDR3 sequence is CASSLAGSNQPQHF. CDR3 sequence (DNA): TGTGCCAGCAGCTTGGCCGGGAGCAATCAGCCCCAGCATTTT.

This chain links TRBV6-5 with TRBJ1-2, with unresolved D. Per the germline V gene, CDR1 is MNHEY and CDR2 is SVGAGI. The CDR3 runs to 13 residues. V dropped 0 bases and J dropped 8 bases, with 10 bases sitting between them. The CDR3 here is CASSYSSAGGYTF. Here the CDR3 DNA reads TGTGCCAGCAGTTACTCGAGCGCTGGCGGCTACACCTTC.

The rearrangement joins TRBV11-2 to TRBJ2-1, with 8 bases identical to TRBD1. Germline CDR1 reads SGHAT; CDR2 reads FQNNGV. This CDR3 has 15 residues. V lost 2 bases, J lost 4 bases, and 4 bases stayed unmatched. In DNA form, the CDR3 reads TGTGCCAGCAGCTTACAGGGGGCGAGGTACAATGAGCAGTTCTTC. Protein: CASSLQGARYNEQFF.

There are a few counts of this clone. The chain is built from TRBV7-2 and TRBJ1-2, with D maybe TRBD1 (6 bases). Germline V gene data show CDR1 as SGHTA and CDR2 as FQGNSA. This CDR3 has 13 amino acids. V was shortened by 2 bases and J by 6 bases, with 10 bases between the two germline ends. The CDR3 DNA follows: TGTGCCAGCAGCTTAAAGGGGGGGGATGGCTACACCTTC. Its protein is CASSLKGGDGYTF.

The chain employs TRBV25-1 and TRBJ1-4, with a possible D match to TRBD1 (5 bases). The CDR3 extends over 15 amino acids. Germline V gives CDR1 MGHDK, CDR2 SYGVNS. The V end lost 6 bases, the J end lost 6 bases, and 17 bases lay between the germline ends. The CDR3 DNA reads TGTGCCAGCAGCTCGGGTGGCAGGGATTATGAAAAACTGTTTTTT. Translating gives CASSSGGRDYEKLFF.

The table lists this clone with a count of one. This rearrangement joins TRBV7-2 to TRBJ1-1; 8 positions match TRBD1. The CDR3 is 16 residues long. The V segment lost 0 bases and the J segment 0 bases; nucleotides outside the gene matches: 3. CDR1 SGHTA and CDR2 FQGNSA come from the germline V gene. DNA of the CDR3: TGTGCCAGCAGCTTAGCAGTGGACAGGGTGAACACTGAAGCTTTCTTT. It is translated as CASSLAVDRVNTEAFF.

The rearrangement links TRBV30 to TRBJ2-5; a possible D gene is TRBD2 (6 bases). V lost 1 base to trimming and J lost 0 bases, with 15 bases between them. Looked up from germline, CDR1 is GTSNPN and CDR2 is SVGIG (reference sequence). The CDR3 length is 16 residues. CDR3 nucleotide sequence: TGTGCCTGGAGTGCCAAACTAGCCCGAGACCAAGAGACCCAGTACTTC. This codes for CAWSAKLARDQETQYF.